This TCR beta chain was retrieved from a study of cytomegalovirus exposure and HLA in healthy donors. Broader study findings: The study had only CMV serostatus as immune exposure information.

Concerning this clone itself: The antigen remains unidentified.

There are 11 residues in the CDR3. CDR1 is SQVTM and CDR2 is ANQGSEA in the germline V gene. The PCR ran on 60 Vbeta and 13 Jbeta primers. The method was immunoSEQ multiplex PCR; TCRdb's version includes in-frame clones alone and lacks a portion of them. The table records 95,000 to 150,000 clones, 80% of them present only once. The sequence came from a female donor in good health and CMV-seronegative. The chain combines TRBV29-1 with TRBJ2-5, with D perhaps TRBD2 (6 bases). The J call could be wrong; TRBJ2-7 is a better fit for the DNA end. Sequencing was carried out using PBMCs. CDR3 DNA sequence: TGCAGCGGGGGGACTTCCTACGAGCAGTACTTC. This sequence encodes CSGGTSYEQYF.